This TCR beta chain was captured in a study of cytomegalovirus exposure and HLA in healthy donors. As regards this clone: Its antigen is unknown.

Germline V gives CDR1 MNHEY, CDR2 SVGAGI. This CDR3 is 16 amino acids long. Trimming stripped 3 bases from V and 6 bases from J, with 21 bases between. Study results and caveats: HLA-A and HLA-B allele assignments for most subjects were reportedly predicted accurately using TCR beta sequences.

With 60 Vbeta and 13 Jbeta primers, the PCR was carried out. Assay: immunoSEQ multiplex PCR; the TCRdb copy retains only in-frame clones and omits some. The table includes roughly 120,000 clones, more than 80% detected once. The sequencing sample was made of PBMCs. The gene calls are TRBV6-5 and TRBJ2-7; D is unresolved. The TCR was taken from a man aged 25 to 40 in good health and CMV-seronegative. The CDR3 nucleotides read TGTGCCAGCAGTTATTCTTACACCCGACTTTCTACCGAGCAGTACTTC. Amino acids: CASSYSYTRLSTEQYF.